A selection of T cell receptor beta chains follows, all from one sample in a study of regulatory T cells in long-lasting Graves disease. MiXCR was run by TCRdb on the multiplex PCR reads, yielding one entry per CDR3 protein. The data contain 540,000 or so distinct CDR3 sequences, about 13% of them singletons. These same records also appear under a second study, on T cells in Graves' hyperthyroidism and ophthalmopathy.

The sample was peripheral blood mononuclear cells (PBMCs), taken at new diagnosis, from a patient treated with antithyroid drugs. These receptors all stem from a man aged 25 to 40 with Graves disease. Both conserved end residues are part of each CDR3. A D gene is named only where the DNA matches it firmly.

TRBD2	TRBV18	TRBJ2-7	CASSPGALAGEDEQYF
-	TRBV29-1	TRBJ2-5	CSVGQQETQYF
-	TRBV2	TRBJ2-7	CASSEAVNYEQYF
-	TRBV19	TRBJ1-1	CASSIGTLRNTEAFF
-	TRBV20-1	TRBJ2-5	CSARNDGGIQETQYF
-	TRBV12-3/TRBV12-4	TRBJ1-2	CASSLDLRGYTF
-	TRBV2	TRBJ1-5	CASRHEGSRPQHF
-	TRBV28	TRBJ2-7	CASSLWGRFVYEQYF
TRBD2	TRBV20-1	TRBJ2-1	CSAPPGLDPYNEQFF
-	TRBV7-2	TRBJ2-3	CASSLIVSDTQYF
TRBD1	TRBV10-1	TRBJ2-1	CASSEAGGRENEQFF
TRBD2	TRBV20-1	TRBJ2-7	CSAHLAGGGEQYF
-	TRBV30	TRBJ1-5	CAWSDVSPNQPQHF
-	TRBV5-5	TRBJ2-3	CASSLVGGLPRDTDTQYF
-	TRBV12-3/TRBV12-4	TRBJ1-1	CASSLGIGPMNTEAFF
-	TRBV20-1	TRBJ2-2	CSARPSRNTGELFF
-	TRBV11-2	TRBJ1-4	CASSLVRNEKLFF
TRBD2	TRBV30	TRBJ2-5	CAWKEAGAGETQYF
TRBD1	TRBV11-3	TRBJ2-1	CASSEGGPNEQFF
-	TRBV18	-	CASSPPTSIQETQYF
-	TRBV24-1	TRBJ2-3	CATSDIYRALNTDTQYF
TRBD1	TRBV13	TRBJ2-3	CASSLGGTGGSADTQYF
-	TRBV4-2	TRBJ2-3	CASSLQGPAWDSTDTQYF
-	TRBV19	TRBJ2-1	CASSIVGIAVSYNEQFF
-	TRBV6-1	TRBJ2-7	CASRATEYEQYF
-	TRBV5-1	TRBJ1-4	CASRTYSATNEKLFF
TRBD2	TRBV2	TRBJ2-1	CASRPLAGTNEQFF
-	TRBV2	TRBJ1-3	CASRKGSGNTIYF
TRBD2	TRBV6-1	TRBJ2-5	CASSGRAGKETQYF
TRBD1	TRBV18	TRBJ1-5	CASGGQGGNQPQHF
TRBD2	TRBV27	TRBJ2-7	CASSPGLAGEDDEQYF
-	TRBV5-6	TRBJ1-6	CASSVGQFHNSPLHF
TRBD1	TRBV7-2	TRBJ1-6	CASRPGTVNSPLHF
-	TRBV12-3/TRBV12-4	TRBJ2-1	CASRTLGGGFYNEQFF
-	TRBV30	TRBJ2-7	CALDAPYEQYF
-	TRBV18	TRBJ2-2	CASYYTGELFF
-	TRBV20-1	TRBJ2-3	CSARDGLAYSTDTQYF
-	TRBV6-1	TRBJ1-1	CASRKTLNTEAFF
-	TRBV11-3	TRBJ2-1	CASSSEVVGANEQFF
-	TRBV27	TRBJ2-1	CASSAGNPNEQFF
-	TRBV6-1	TRBJ2-3	CASSEALGGTQYF
TRBD2	TRBV2	TRBJ2-7	CASKGAGAVYRQYF
TRBD2	TRBV15	TRBJ2-7	CATSRPTSGSLEQYF
-	TRBV20-1	TRBJ2-1	CSARDSYSHNEQFF